Below are 19 T cell receptor beta chains sequenced from a single sample in a study of blood T cell repertoires in COVID-19. The method was immunoSEQ multiplex PCR; TCRdb's version includes in-frame clones alone and lacks a portion of them. The sample has over 85,000 clones; 76% are singletons. The sample taken for sequencing was peripheral blood. These receptors were taken from a woman of 80 years or more with acute or convalescent COVID-19.

V is TRBV9 and J is TRBJ2-5, with 9 positions matching TRBD2. CDR3 length: 16 amino acids. The germline V gene encodes CDR1 SGDLS and CDR2 YYNGEE. Trimming at V came to 0 bases and at J to 5 bases, leaving 8 bases not matched to a gene. The CDR3 is CASSVGGRAAGETQYF. As DNA, the CDR3 is TGTGCCAGCAGCGTAGGCGGGAGGGCCGCGGGTGAGACCCAGTACTTC.

This sequence joins TRBV2 and TRBJ2-1; 9 bases line up with TRBD1. CDR3 size: 13 residues. V lost 6 bases, J lost 7 bases, and 4 bases stayed unmatched. Germline V CDR1 and CDR2: SNHLY, FYNNEI. Here the CDR3 DNA reads TGTGCCAGCAGAGGGACAGGGCGGAATGAGCAGTTCTTC. Translating it yields CASRGTGRNEQFF.

About this clone itself: At one end the junction does not follow the germline gene, possibly because of a read error. The chain uses TRBV5-1 and TRBJ2-7; D is possibly TRBD1 (6 bases). CDR1 and CDR2 from the germline V gene are SGHRS and YFSETQ. The CDR3 extends over 15 amino acids. CDR3 in amino acids: CASSLGQVRSFEQYF. In DNA, the CDR3 is TGCGCCAGCAGCTTGGGACAGGTTAGGTCCTTCGAGCAGTACTTC. The whole variable domain, remainder taken from reference TRBV5-1 and TRBJ2-7, is KAGVTQTPRYLIKTRGQQVTLSCSPISGHRSVSWYQQTPGQGLQFLFEYFSETQRNKGNFPGRFSGRQFSNSRSEMNVSTLELGDSALYLCASSLGQVRSFEQYFGPGTRLTVT.

The chain uses TRBV6-6 and TRBJ2-2, with a weak D call TRBD2 (5 bases). CDR1 and CDR2 (germline): MNHNY, SVGAGI (reference sequence). The CDR3 extends over 14 amino acids. V shed 7 bases and J shed 7 bases, with 16 bases lying between them. The CDR3 DNA follows: TGTGCCAGCACCAGTGCACAAGGAGGCGGGGAGCTGTTTTTT. Translating it yields CASTSAQGGGELFF.

This clone was picked up a small number of times. V gene TRBV18 combines with J gene TRBJ1-1; possibly TRBD1 for D (5 bases). The germline V gene encodes CDR1 KGHSH and CDR2 LQKENI. V dropped 6 bases and J dropped 8 bases, with 16 bases sitting between them. The CDR3 totals 13 residues. In nucleotides, the CDR3 is TGTGCCAGCTCCCTGGCTGGGGGGAACGAAGCTTTCTTT. Translating gives CASSLAGGNEAFF. Variable domain in full (rest from reference TRBV18 and TRBJ1-1): NAGVMQNPRHLVRRRGQEARLRCSPMKGHSHVYWYRQLPEEGLKFMVYLQKENIIDESGMPKERFSAEFPKEGPSILRIQQVVRGDSAAYFCASSLAGGNEAFFGQGTRLTVV.

The CDR3 region is CASSEAEVSYEQYF. The CDR3 coding sequence is TGTGCCAGCAGTGAAGCGGAAGTATCCTACGAGCAGTACTTC. The chain joins TRBV5-5 to TRBJ2-7; weak D call: TRBD2 (5 bases). The germline V gene has CDR1 SGHKS and CDR2 YYEKEE (reference sequence). The germline V and J ends were trimmed by 5 bases and 1 base, with 13 bases remaining between them. The CDR3 sequence is 14 residues long.

The chain combines TRBV7-2 with TRBJ1-5, with 8 bases matching TRBD1. The CDR3 extends over 15 amino acids. Trimming at V came to 5 bases and at J to 7 bases, leaving 10 bases not matched to a gene. Germline values: CDR1 SGHTA, CDR2 FQGNSA. The CDR3 sequence is CASSPTGAVGQPQHF. For the CDR3, the DNA is TGTGCCAGCAGCCCGACAGGGGCAGTCGGGCAGCCCCAGCATTTT.

The chain carries TRBV10-3 and TRBJ1-3, with D uncertain. CDR1 and CDR2 from the germline V gene are ENHRY and SYGVKD. With 6 bases removed from V and 0 bases from J, the gap between germline ends came to 9 bases. The CDR3 is made up of 14 amino acids. In DNA, the CDR3 is TGTGCCATCAGGGTAGTCCCCTCTGGAAACACCATATATTTT. It encodes CAIRVVPSGNTIYF.

This clone has a handful of counts. The rearrangement joins TRBV7-2 to TRBJ1-6; D is ambiguous. Trimming removed 4 bases at V and 8 bases at J, with 12 bases between. The CDR3 is made up of 14 amino acids. Germline assignment: CDR1 SGHTA and CDR2 FQGNSA. The CDR3 loop is CASSSLIFDSPLHF. In nucleotides, the CDR3 is TGTGCCAGCAGCTCTTTAATTTTTGATTCACCCCTCCACTTT. Variable domain in full (rest from reference TRBV7-2 and TRBJ1-6): GAGVSQSPSNKVTEKGKDVELRCDPISGHTALYWYRQSLGQGLEFLIYFQGNSAPDKSGLPSDRFSAERTGGSVSTLTIQRTQQEDSAVYLCASSSLIFDSPLHFGNGTRLTVT.

This sequence joins TRBV18 and TRBJ1-1; D possibly corresponds to TRBD1 (6 bases). V shed 10 bases and J shed 5 bases, with 26 bases lying between them. The CDR3 runs to 16 residues. The germline CDR1 and CDR2 sequences are KGHSH and LQKENI. The CDR3 here is CATLLAGAYSRTEAFF. CDR3 bases: TGTGCCACCCTGCTTGCAGGGGCGTATTCGAGGACTGAAGCTTTCTTT.

The chain joins TRBV7-9 to TRBJ1-3, with a possible D match to TRBD1 (6 bases). CDR1 and CDR2 (germline): SEHNR, FQNEAQ (reference sequence). V dropped 5 bases and J dropped 0 bases, with 14 bases sitting between them. The CDR3 has 16 residues. CDR3 protein: CASSAFGQSSGNTIYF. DNA for the CDR3: TGTGCCAGCAGCGCGTTCGGACAGAGCTCTGGAAACACCATATATTTT.

J is TRBJ1-1 and V is TRBV19, with unresolved D. Trimming removed 6 bases from V and 1 base from J, with 12 bases in between. Germline V gives CDR1 LNHDA, CDR2 SQIVND (reference sequence). There are 14 residues in the CDR3. The CDR3 DNA reads as TGTGCCAGTAGCCACGCGTCGGGGAACACTGAAGCTTTCTTT. Its protein product is CASSHASGNTEAFF.

The CDR3 loop reads CATSEQGSYGYTF. CDR3 nucleotides: TGTGCCACCAGTGAGCAGGGATCCTATGGCTACACCTTC. The chain combines TRBV24-1 with TRBJ1-2; a weak D match, TRBD1 (5 bases). Germline assignment: CDR1 KGHDR and CDR2 SFDVKD. The CDR3 is 13 amino acids. Trimming left V 4 bases short and J 4 bases short, with 9 bases between.

This clone was counted only a few times. This chain connects TRBV4-3 to TRBJ1-4, with TRBD1 identical over 9 bases. CDR3 size: 15 residues. Germline assignment: CDR1 LGHNA and CDR2 YSLEER. V shed 3 bases and J 6 bases; nucleotides not matched to a gene: 5. The CDR3 sequence: CASSQTGQGHEKLFF. The CDR3 DNA sequence: TGCGCCAGCAGCCAGACGGGACAGGGACATGAAAAACTGTTTTTT.

The genes are TRBV10-2 and TRBJ1-2; D gene uncertain. V was cut by 7 bases and J by 4 bases, with 10 bases left in between. Germline V CDR1 and CDR2: WSHSY, SAAADI. The CDR3 extends over 12 amino acids. CDR3 amino acids: CASKLNGYGYTF. DNA for the CDR3: TGCGCCAGCAAGCTCAACGGCTATGGCTACACCTTC.

The chain has TRBV5-6 and TRBJ2-5, with TRBD2 matching 10 bases. The J segment lost 2 bases and the V segment lost 2 bases, leaving 3 bases of the junction unmatched. Germline CDR1 reads SGHDT; CDR2 reads YYEEEE. The CDR3 is made up of 15 amino acids. The CDR3: CASSFLAGAQETQYF. CDR3 DNA sequence: TGTGCCAGCAGCTTCCTAGCGGGGGCGCAAGAGACCCAGTACTTC.

The rearrangement links TRBV7-2 to TRBJ2-3; D is possibly TRBD2 (6 bases). The germline CDR1 and CDR2 sequences are SGHTA and FQGNSA. Trimming stripped 3 bases from V and 6 bases from J, with 16 bases between. The CDR3 covers 15 residues. DNA of the CDR3: TGTGCCAGCAGCTTGGGCGGGACCCGTTCTGATACGCAGTATTTT. It yields the protein CASSLGGTRSDTQYF.

The chain couples TRBV18 to TRBJ2-5, with D possibly matching TRBD1 (5 bases). Germline V gene data show CDR1 as KGHSH and CDR2 as LQKENI. This CDR3 comprises 14 residues. Trimming removed 3 bases at V and 5 bases at J, with 13 bases between. For the CDR3, the DNA is TGTGCCAGCTCACCCCAGGGATATAGGGAGACCCAGTACTTC. Residues: CASSPQGYRETQYF.

This chain uses TRBV4-1 with TRBJ1-2; 12 nucleotides align to TRBD1. This CDR3 comprises 18 residues. Germline values: CDR1 MGHRA, CDR2 YSYEKL. V dropped 1 base and J dropped 4; count of bases not matched to a gene: 10. For the CDR3, the DNA is TGCGCCAGCAGCCAAGTATCAGGGGGGGACAGGGGGCTCTATGGCTACACCTTC. It encodes CASSQVSGGDRGLYGYTF.